This T cell receptor (beta chain) was recovered during a study of blood T cell repertoires in COVID-19. Study-wide background: Collection of acute and convalescent COVID-19 samples took place in the United States, Italy and Spain. PBMCs, B-cell-depleted T cells, or T cells provided the cDNA or gDNA that made up the material.

The repertoire was sequenced with immunoSEQ multiplex PCR; TCRdb's copy has only in-frame clones and lacks some. The sample holds 100,000 to 150,000 clones, about 70% seen once. CDR1 SGHVS and CDR2 FQNEAQ come from the germline V gene. V dropped 5 bases and J dropped 7 bases, with 12 bases sitting between them. The CDR3 is 13 residues long. What was sequenced was peripheral blood. The sequence was collected from a woman aged 65 to 85 with acute or convalescent COVID-19. The chain is built from TRBV7-8 and TRBJ1-5; D is possibly TRBD1 (5 bases). CDR3 protein: CASSNGAGQPQHF. CDR3 in DNA: TGTGCCAGCAGCAATGGGGCAGGGCAGCCCCAGCATTTT. Looking up the rest from reference TRBV7-8 and TRBJ1-5 gives the full variable domain: GAGVSQSPRYKVAKRGQDVALRCDPISGHVSLFWYQQALGQGPEFLTYFQNEAQLDKSGLPSDRFFAERPEGSVSTLKIQRTQQEDSAVYLCASSNGAGQPQHFGDGTRLSIL.